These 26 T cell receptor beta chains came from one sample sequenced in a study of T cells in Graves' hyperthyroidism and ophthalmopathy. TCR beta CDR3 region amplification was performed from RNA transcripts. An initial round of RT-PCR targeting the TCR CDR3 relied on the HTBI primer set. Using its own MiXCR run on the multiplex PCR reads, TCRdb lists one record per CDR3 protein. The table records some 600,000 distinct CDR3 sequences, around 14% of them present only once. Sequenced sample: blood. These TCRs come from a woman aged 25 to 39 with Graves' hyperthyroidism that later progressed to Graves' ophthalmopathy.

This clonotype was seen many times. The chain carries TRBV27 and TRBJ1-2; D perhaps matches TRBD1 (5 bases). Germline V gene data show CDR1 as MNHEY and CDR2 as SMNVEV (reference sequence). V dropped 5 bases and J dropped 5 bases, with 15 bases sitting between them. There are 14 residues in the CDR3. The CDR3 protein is CASSPFGGEYGYTF. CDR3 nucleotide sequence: TGTGCCAGCAGTCCGTTCGGGGGAGAATATGGCTACACCTTC.

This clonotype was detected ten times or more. CDR3 bases: TGTGCCAGCAGGGATCCATATAGCAATCAGCCCCAGCATTTT. Residues: CASRDPYSNQPQHF. The chain has TRBV6-1 and TRBJ1-5; D remains ambiguous. CDR1 is MNHNS, CDR2 SASEGT, per germline. The CDR3 runs 14 residues. V was shortened by 6 bases and J by 0 bases, with 9 bases between the two germline ends.

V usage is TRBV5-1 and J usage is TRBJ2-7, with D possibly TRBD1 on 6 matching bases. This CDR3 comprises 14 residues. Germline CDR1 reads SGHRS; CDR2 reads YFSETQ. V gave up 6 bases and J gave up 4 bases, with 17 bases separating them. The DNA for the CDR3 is TGCGCCAGCAACCCAGGGGATATAGAGTACGAGCAGTACTTC. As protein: CASNPGDIEYEQYF.

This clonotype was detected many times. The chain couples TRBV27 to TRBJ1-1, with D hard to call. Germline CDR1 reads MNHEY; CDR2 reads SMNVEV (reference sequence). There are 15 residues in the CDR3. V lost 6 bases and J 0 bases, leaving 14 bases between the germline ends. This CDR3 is CASRLLGRMNTEAFF. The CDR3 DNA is TGTGCCAGCAGACTTCTTGGACGGATGAACACTGAAGCTTTCTTT.

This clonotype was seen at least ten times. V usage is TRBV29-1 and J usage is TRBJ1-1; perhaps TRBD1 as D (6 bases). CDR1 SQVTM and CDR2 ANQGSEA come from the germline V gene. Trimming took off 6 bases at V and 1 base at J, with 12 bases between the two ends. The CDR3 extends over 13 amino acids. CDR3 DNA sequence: TGCAGCGTGGGGGGACATCGGAACACTGAAGCTTTCTTT. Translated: CSVGGHRNTEAFF.

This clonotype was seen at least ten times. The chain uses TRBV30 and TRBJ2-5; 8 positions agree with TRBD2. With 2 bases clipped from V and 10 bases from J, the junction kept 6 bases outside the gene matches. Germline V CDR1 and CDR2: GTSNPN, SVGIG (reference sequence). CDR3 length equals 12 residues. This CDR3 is CAWSLTGGVQYF. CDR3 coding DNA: TGTGCCTGGAGTTTAACGGGGGGGGTCCAGTACTTC.

CDR3 protein: CASTPTGIGELFF. The CDR3 bases are TGCGCCAGCACCCCGACAGGGATCGGGGAGCTGTTTTTT. This chain uses TRBV5-1 with TRBJ2-2; 7 nucleotides align to TRBD1. Germline V CDR1 and CDR2: SGHRS, YFSETQ. This CDR3 spans 13 amino acids. V trimming: 6 bases; J trimming: 7 bases; junction bases outside the gene matches: 6. The full variable domain, in which reference TRBV5-1 and TRBJ2-2 provide the parts outside the CDR3, is KAGVTQTPRYLIKTRGQQVTLSCSPISGHRSVSWYQQTPGQGLQFLFEYFSETQRNKGNFPGRFSGRQFSNSRSEMNVSTLELGDSALYLCASTPTGIGELFFGEGSRLTVL.

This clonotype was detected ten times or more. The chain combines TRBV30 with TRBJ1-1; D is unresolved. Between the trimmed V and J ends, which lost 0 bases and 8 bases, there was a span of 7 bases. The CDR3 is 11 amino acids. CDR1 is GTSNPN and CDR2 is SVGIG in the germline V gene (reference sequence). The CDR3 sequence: CAWSVALEAFF. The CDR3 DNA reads TGTGCCTGGAGTGTGGCGCTCGAAGCTTTCTTT.

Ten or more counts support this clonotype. DNA of the CDR3: TGTGCCACCGCGGAAGAGGGCAAAAGGGGCTACACCTTC. The encoded protein is CATAEEGKRGYTF. The chain carries TRBV28 and TRBJ1-2; D is unresolved. V gave up 10 bases and J gave up 8 bases, with 20 bases separating them. This CDR3 has 13 amino acids. Germline assignment: CDR1 MDHEN and CDR2 SYDVKM.

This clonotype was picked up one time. DNA for the CDR3: TGTGCCAGCAGACGAGGGGAATTCACTGAAGCTTTCTTT. Amino acid sequence: CASRRGEFTEAFF. The rearrangement links TRBV6-1 to TRBJ1-1; possibly TRBD1 for D (5 bases). The CDR3 totals 13 residues. Germline values: CDR1 MNHNS, CDR2 SASEGT. V lost 6 bases, J lost 4 bases, and 12 bases lay in between.

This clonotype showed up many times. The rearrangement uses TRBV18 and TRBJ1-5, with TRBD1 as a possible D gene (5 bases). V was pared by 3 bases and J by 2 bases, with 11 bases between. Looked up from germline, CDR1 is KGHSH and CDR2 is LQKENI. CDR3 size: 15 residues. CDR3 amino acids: CASSPPAGGNQPQHF. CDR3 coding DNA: TGTGCCAGCTCACCCCCGGCGGGGGGCAATCAGCCCCAGCATTTT.

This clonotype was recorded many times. CDR3 residues: CATSSTDSPLHF. The CDR3 nucleotides are TGTGCCACGTCGAGTACAGATTCACCCCTCCACTTT. The genes are TRBV27 and TRBJ1-6; no clear D. Germline values: CDR1 MNHEY, CDR2 SMNVEV (reference sequence). The CDR3 loop spans 12 amino acids. V was shortened by 10 bases and J by 8 bases, with 12 bases between the two germline ends.

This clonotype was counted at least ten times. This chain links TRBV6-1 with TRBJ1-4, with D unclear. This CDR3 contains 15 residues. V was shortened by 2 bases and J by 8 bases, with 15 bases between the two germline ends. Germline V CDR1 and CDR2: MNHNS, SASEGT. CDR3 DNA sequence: TGTGCCAGCAGTGAATCGGGAGGAGCCCACGAAAAACTGTTTTTT. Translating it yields CASSESGGAHEKLFF.

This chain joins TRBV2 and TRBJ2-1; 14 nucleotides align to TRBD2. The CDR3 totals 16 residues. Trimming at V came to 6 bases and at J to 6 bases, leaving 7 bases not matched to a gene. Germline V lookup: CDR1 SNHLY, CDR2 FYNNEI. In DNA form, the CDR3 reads TGTGCCAGCAGCCGACTAGCGGGAGGGTCTGGCAATGAGCAGTTCTTC. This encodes CASSRLAGGSGNEQFF.

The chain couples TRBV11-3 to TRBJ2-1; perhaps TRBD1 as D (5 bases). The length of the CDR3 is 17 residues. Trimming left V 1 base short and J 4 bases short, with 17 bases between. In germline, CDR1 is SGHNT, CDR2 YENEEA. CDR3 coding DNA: TGTGCCAGCAGCTTAGCGACAGCGCAGGTCCTTTACAATGAGCAGTTCTTC. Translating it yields CASSLATAQVLYNEQFF.

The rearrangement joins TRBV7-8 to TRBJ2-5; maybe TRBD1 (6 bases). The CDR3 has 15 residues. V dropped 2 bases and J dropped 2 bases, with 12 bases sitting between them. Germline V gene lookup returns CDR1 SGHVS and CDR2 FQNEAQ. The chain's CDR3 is CASSLQGQAQETQYF. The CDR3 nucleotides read TGTGCCAGCAGCTTACAGGGGCAGGCACAAGAGACCCAGTACTTC.

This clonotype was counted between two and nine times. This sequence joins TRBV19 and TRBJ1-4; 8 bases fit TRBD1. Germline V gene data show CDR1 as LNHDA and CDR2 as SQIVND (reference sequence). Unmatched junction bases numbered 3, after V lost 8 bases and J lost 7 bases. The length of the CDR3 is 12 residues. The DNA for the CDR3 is TGTGCCAGTGAAGACAGGGGTGAAAAACTGTTTTTT. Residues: CASEDRGEKLFF.

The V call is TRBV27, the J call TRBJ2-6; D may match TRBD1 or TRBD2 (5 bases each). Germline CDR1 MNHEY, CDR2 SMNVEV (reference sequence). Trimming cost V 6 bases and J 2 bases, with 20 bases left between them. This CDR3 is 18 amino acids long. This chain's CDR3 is CASRVGAETFPGANVLTF. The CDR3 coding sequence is TGTGCCAGCAGGGTCGGGGCCGAAACTTTCCCTGGGGCCAACGTCCTGACTTTC.

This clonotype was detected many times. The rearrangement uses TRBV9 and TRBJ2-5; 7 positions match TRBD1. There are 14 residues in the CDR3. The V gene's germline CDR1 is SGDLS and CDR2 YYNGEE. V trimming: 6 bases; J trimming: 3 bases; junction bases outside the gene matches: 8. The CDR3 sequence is CASNNYTGEETQYF. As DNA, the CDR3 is TGTGCCAGCAATAACTACACAGGGGAAGAGACCCAGTACTTC.

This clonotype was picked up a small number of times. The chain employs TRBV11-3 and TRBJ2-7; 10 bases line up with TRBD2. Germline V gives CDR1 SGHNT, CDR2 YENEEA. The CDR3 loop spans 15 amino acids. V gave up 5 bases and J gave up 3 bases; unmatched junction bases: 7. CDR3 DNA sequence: TGTGCCAGCAGCGCCGGGACTAGCGACCTCTACGAGCAGTACTTC. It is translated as CASSAGTSDLYEQYF.

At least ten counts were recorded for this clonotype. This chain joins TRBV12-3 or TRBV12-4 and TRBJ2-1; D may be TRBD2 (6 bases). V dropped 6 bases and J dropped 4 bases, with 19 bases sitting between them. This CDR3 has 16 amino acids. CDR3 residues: CASSPQGGGEYNEQFF. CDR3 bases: TGTGCCAGCAGCCCCCAAGGCGGCGGGGAGTACAATGAGCAGTTCTTC.

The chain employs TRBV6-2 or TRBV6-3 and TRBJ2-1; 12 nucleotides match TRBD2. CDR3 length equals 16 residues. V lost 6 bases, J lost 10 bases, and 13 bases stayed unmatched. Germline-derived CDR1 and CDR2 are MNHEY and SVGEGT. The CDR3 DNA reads TGTGCCAGCAGCCCCAGTCTAGCGGGAGGGCCCGGGGAGCAGTTCTTC. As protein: CASSPSLAGGPGEQFF.

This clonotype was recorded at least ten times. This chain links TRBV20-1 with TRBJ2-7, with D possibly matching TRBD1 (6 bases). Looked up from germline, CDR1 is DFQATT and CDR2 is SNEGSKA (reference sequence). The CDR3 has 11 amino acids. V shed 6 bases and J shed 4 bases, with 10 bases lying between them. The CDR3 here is CSAGGRYEQYF. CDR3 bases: TGCAGTGCAGGGGGTCGGTACGAGCAGTACTTC.

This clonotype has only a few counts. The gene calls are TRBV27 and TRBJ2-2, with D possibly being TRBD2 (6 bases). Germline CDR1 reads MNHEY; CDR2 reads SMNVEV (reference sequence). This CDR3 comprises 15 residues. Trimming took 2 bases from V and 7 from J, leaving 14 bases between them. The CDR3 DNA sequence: TGTGCCAGCAGTTTAGGAACGGGAGAGATCGGGGAGCTGTTTTTT. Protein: CASSLGTGEIGELFF.

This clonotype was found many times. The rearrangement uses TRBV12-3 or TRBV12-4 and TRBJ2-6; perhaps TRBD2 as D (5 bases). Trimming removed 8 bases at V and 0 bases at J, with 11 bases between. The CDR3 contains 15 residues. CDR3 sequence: CASDERLSGANVLTF. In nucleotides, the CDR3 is TGTGCCAGCGACGAGCGGCTCTCTGGGGCCAACGTCCTGACTTTC.

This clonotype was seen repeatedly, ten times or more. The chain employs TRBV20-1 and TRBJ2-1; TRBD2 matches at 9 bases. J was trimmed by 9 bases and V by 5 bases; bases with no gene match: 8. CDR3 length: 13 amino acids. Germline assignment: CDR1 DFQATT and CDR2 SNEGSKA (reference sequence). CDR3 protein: CSAGGSGSGEQFF. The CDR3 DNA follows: TGCAGTGCTGGGGGTAGCGGGAGTGGTGAGCAGTTCTTC.